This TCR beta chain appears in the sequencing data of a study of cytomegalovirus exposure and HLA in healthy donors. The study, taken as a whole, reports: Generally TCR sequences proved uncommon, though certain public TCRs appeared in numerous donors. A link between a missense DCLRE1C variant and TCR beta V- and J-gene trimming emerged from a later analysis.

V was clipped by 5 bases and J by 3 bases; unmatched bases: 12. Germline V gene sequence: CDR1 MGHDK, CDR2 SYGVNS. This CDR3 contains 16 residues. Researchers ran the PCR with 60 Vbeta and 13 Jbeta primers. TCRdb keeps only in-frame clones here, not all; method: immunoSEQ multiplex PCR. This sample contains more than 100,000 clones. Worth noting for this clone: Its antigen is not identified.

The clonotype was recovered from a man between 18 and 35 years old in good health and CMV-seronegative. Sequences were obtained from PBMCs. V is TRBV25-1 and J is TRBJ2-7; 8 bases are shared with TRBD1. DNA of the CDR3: TGTGCCAGCAGTAGTAAGAGGACAGGGCAAGTCTACGAGCAGTACTTC. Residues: CASSSKRTGQVYEQYF.